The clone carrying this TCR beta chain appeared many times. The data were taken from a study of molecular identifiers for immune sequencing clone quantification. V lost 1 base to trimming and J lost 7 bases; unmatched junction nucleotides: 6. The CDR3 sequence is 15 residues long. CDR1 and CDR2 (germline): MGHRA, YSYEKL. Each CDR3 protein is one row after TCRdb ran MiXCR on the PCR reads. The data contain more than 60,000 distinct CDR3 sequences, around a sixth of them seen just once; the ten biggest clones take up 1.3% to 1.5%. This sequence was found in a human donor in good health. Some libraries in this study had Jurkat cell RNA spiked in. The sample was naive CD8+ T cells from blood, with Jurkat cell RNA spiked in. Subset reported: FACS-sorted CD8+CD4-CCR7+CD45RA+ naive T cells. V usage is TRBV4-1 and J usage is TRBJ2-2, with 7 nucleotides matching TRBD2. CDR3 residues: CASSQGVGGSGELFF. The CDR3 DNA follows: TGCGCCAGCAGCCAAGGGGTCGGGGGGAGCGGGGAGCTGTTTTTT.